This TCR beta chain was captured in a study of shared clonotypes between healthy human individuals (dated by TCRdb to about 2020). Background for the entire study: The cohort included a few men and two women between 18 and 49 years of age. To estimate repertoire size and how much clonotype sharing occurs between individuals, the study deeply sequenced the blood TCR repertoires of five healthy adults. For each donor, CD4 naive and CD4 memory were each given three plates, CD8 naive was given two plates, and CD8 memory was given one plate. To increase sequencing depth and limit assay-specific biases, different laboratories used diverse techniques to prepare libraries and sequence TCR repertoires. Per donor, leukapheresis produced somewhere between about 0.8 and 9 billion PBMCs.

CD8 naive samples consisted of CD45RO-negative cells that were positively selected for CCR7, yielding a CD45RA+CCR7+ population without TemRA cells. The donors were healthy, HIV-negative adults who had no recently reported acute infections or vaccinations. All donors were Caucasian adults living in Nashville, Tennessee, USA. After blood collection by leukapheresis, PBMCs were isolated using Ficoll-Histopaque density gradient centrifugation and then cryopreserved in the vapor phase of liquid nitrogen. Analytical flow cytometry was used to check the purity and quantity of every magnetically sorted T cell population. Genomic DNA was isolated from each sorted fraction and quantified by UV absorbance on a Nanodrop 2000c. Broader findings and caveats from the paper: Compared with non-shared clonotypes, clonotypes shared by all four sorted-subset donors had higher generation probabilities. Based on pairwise subsampling, the degree of clonotype sharing among donors was expected to be affected by sequencing depth. Because the study included a small number of donors, the genetic and exposure-history diversity represented was limited. Naive subsets generally had larger estimated clonotype richness than memory subsets did. Sampling was limited to blood, and TCR repertoires in tissue likely differ from TCR repertoires in blood. Incomplete sequencing was indicated by rarefaction of sorted-subset datasets, despite the large sequencing depth. Sharing across several donors was observed for around 4.8% of naive CD4, 3% to 3.5% of naive CD8, roughly 2.4% of memory CD4, and 0.4% of memory CD8 clonotypes.

Remarks on this clone: Which antigen it targets is not known. No qualities accompany the bases; no much larger clone lies one base away.

Using the deep immunoSEQ assay, TCR CDR3 regions were amplified from genomic DNA by multiplex PCR. Genomic DNA extracted from each cell subset was distributed evenly over all wells of several immunoSEQ 96-well plates, and each plate served as one replicate. For sorted subsets, each replicate PCR was loaded with about 0.2 ug genomic DNA, equivalent to 30,000 to 35,000 T cell genomes. Purified libraries were quantified with a Qubit 3.0 fluorometer, sized on a Bioanalyzer 2100, and re-quantified with the KAPA Library Quantification kit. A separate single-read 150-cycle Illumina NextSeq 550 flow cell was used to sequence each immunoSEQ 96-well plate. In the authors' own workflow: Because only junctional sequences without quality scores were contained in the immunoSEQ output, filtering matching that applied to full-length reads could not be performed. Sequences were annotated with PyIR, a Python wrapper for IgBLAST v1.9, using IMGT germline references to assign V/J genes and CDR3. Reads were removed for weak V/J assignments (E-value above 1e-6), missing CDR3, stop codons, out-of-frame junctions, or ambiguous translated residues. A V3J clonotype was defined by an identical inferred V gene, J gene, and CDR3 amino acid sequence. Percentage overlap between repertoires was calculated by dividing the number of shared unique clonotypes by the size of the smaller repertoire. Repertoire richness was assessed with RTK rarefaction, the Chao1 estimator, and Recon v2.1 estimates of unobserved clonotypes. Generation probabilities were computed with OLGA for all TCRbeta clonotypes obtained by the gDNA method from a handful of donors. The clones in this table, taken by TCRdb from immuneACCESS, are in-frame only. Not every clone is retained; where verified, under half of the shortfall comes from an unresolved V gene, and the cause of the rest is unknown. The V and J calls and clone size come from that table; D and trimming were worked out from the DNA. The sample table contains hundreds of thousands of clones; only one count was recorded for about 95% of them. The ten largest clones add up to less than 0.13% of the sample.

From cysteine to phenylalanine, the CDR3 is 13 amino acids long. CDR3 DNA is the only sequence kept; it has 39 bases, read in frame from the first base. Trimming at the junction amounts to 6 bases on V and 6 bases on J, and the germline ends lie 17 bases apart. CDR1 and CDR2 (GTSNPN, SVGIG) derive from the germline V gene (reference sequence). The sample comprised naive CD8+ T cells sorted from blood. The cell subset or site label on this specimen signifies: CD45RA+CCR7+. The chain employs TRBV30 and TRBJ2-5, with TRBD1 perhaps the D gene, on 6 matching bases. The source is a woman aged 30 to 39 in good health. Read as DNA, the sequence is TGTGCCTGCCCTGAGAGAGGGGGAAAGACCCAGTACTTC. Protein translation: CACPERGGKTQYF.